The source of this TCR beta chain is a study of blood T cell repertoires in COVID-19. Whole-study context: Acute and convalescent COVID-19 samples came from the United States, Italy and Spain.

As handled by the study authors: It was from reference gene primer amplification that nucleated cell counts were estimated. This table comes from immunoSEQ multiplex PCR, and its TCRdb copy is limited to in-frame clones, with some not included. Clonal size and the V and J genes are those of that table, whereas D and trimming came from the DNA. This table holds some 150,000 clones, roughly 82% found once. The CDR3 sequence is 14 residues long. V was trimmed by 4 bases and J by 4 bases, leaving 13 bases between them. CDR1 MNHEY and CDR2 SVGAGI come from the germline V gene. This sequence joins TRBV6-5 and TRBJ1-1; tentatively, D is TRBD1 (5 bases). This receptor was identified in a man between 70 and 80 years old with acute or convalescent COVID-19. Sequencing was done on a sample of peripheral blood. The CDR3 is CASSSSGTSTEAFF. The CDR3 DNA follows: TGTGCCAGCAGTTCCTCAGGGACTAGCACTGAAGCTTTCTTT.